This TCR beta chain was recovered during a study of T cell changes during pregnancy in multiple sclerosis (dated by TCRdb to the late 2010s). As for the study more broadly: Changes in the T cell repertoire over the course of pregnancy were examined in this study in women with multiple sclerosis.

To prepare the library, the immunoSEQ multiplex PCR assay was applied. Imported from immuneACCESS, the table was reduced by TCRdb to in-frame sequences with V and J called. These copies leave out some clones; in studies compared against another copy, an unresolved V gene accounts for under half, and the cause of the remainder is not known. The sample table shows 51,000 or so clones, and 90% to 95% are seen once. Around 1.9% of the sample is in the top ten clones. Concerning this clone: Its antigen specificity is not known. Per-base qualities were not stored, and no clone one base away is much larger.

The germline V gene provides CDR1 SGDLS and CDR2 YYNGEE. The CDR3 has 16 amino acids, counting the end cysteine and phenylalanine. The only DNA kept is the CDR3, 48 bases in frame from the first base. V ends up 0 bases short and J 5 bases short, with an unmatched junction base count of 5. This chain is built from TRBV9 and TRBJ2-1, and 10 junctional nucleotides match TRBD2. This TCR derives from a female donor with multiple sclerosis, enrolled in a pregnancy study. Here the sequenced sample was peripheral blood, taken in the second trimester of pregnancy. At the DNA level, the sequence is TGTGCCAGCAGCGTAGGGTTAGCGGGGGGAAACAATGAGCAGTTCTTC. Its translation is CASSVGLAGGNNEQFF.